Below, one T cell receptor beta chain is given with its context. What antigen it recognizes has not been identified. Per-nucleotide qualities are absent, and no much larger clonotype sits a single base away. The library was built by means of 5' RACE. A second PCR of roughly 6 to 12 cycles was performed with a sample-barcoded 5' primer and a J-beta primer mix. Each TCR beta cDNA molecule received a unique molecular identifier from a template-switch 5' adaptor carrying 12 random nucleotides. At least 3 million CDR3-containing paired-end reads were obtained from each sample. First-strand cDNA was synthesized from all RNA with the Mint cDNA synthesis kit, primed by a TRBC-specific oligonucleotide. Following uracil-DNA glycosylase treatment, all cDNA underwent a first 18-cycle PCR with the universal primers M1SS and BC2_uni_R. Processing in the source paper ran as follows. Normalization of each sample was performed by random selection of 1 million high-quality reads, each carrying a distinct molecular identifier. Instead of being binned into consensus sequences, reads that shared molecular identifiers were thrown out. MiTCR, set to a Q25 quality threshold and the strictest error-elimination algorithm, was used for CDR3 identification, clonotype clustering and error correction. A nonparametric unseen species model with Euler transformation was used to estimate a lower bound on total TCR beta diversity. TCRdb took the public reads, trimmed them with fastp at Q25, ran MiXCR for clone calling and kept in-frame beta chains. Rows with a matching CDR3 protein are joined into one entry that keeps the most common DNA and genes. TCRdb, not the original authors, processed these V and J calls. The sample table shows around 2 million distinct CDR3 sequences, and about 39% are seen once. The top ten hold more than 20% of the sample.

Donors were a few dozen systemically healthy Caucasian individuals from Russia aged roughly 6 to 90 years. Each donor gave about 9.8 milliliters of peripheral blood, drawn into EDTA-treated Vacutainer tubes. Ficoll-Paque density-gradient centrifugation was used to isolate PBMCs, with at least 6.5 million per sample. Total RNA, at least 6 micrograms per sample, was extracted from PBMCs with Trizol reagent. The percentages of naive CD45RAhigh/CD27high T cells were determined by flow cytometry on a PBMC aliquot from every donor. This sample was taken from a study of blood T cells in healthy people across ages (dated by TCRdb to between 2015 and 2017). For the study in its entirety: In model experiments, roughly one uniquely barcoded TCR beta cDNA molecule per two T cells was captured by template switching. Using deep sequencing normalized with unique cDNA molecular identifiers, the study measured how TCR beta repertoire diversity changes with age. The donors were divided into four age groups: young (average approximately 15 years), middle-aged (approximately 39), aged (around 67) and long-lived (around 87). To avoid experimental bias, donors of different ages were distributed randomly across sequencing lanes. Using the same blood draw, the study looked at two additional independent replicas of 1 million unique cDNA reads for two donors, one aged 18 to 30 and the other aged 80 or older.

From the germline V gene, CDR1 is LGHNA and CDR2 is YNFKEQ. Compared with germline, V lacks 0 bases and J lacks 5 bases; bases without a gene match: 12. From the cysteine through the phenylalanine, the CDR3 covers 18 amino acids. Just the 54-base CDR3 DNA is kept, in frame starting at base 1. Study-wide conclusions, independent of this receptor: Observed TCR beta diversity per million T cells fell roughly linearly with age, and a significant reduction was already apparent by age roughly 40. Compared with the aged group, more naive CD4+ T cells, fewer expanded clones and increased TCR diversity were shown by the long-lived group, suggesting age selection. Total diversity estimates from one million sequenced T cells were considered lower bounds and underestimates. Conclusive comparison of naive and antigen-experienced compartments was prevented by the profiling of bulk unsorted PBMCs. A strong correlation was found between observed TCR beta diversity and the percentage of naive T cells measured by flow cytometry. Because donor CMV infection status was unknown, age-related changes in expanded clonotypes were potentially confounded.

The chain was built from TRBV4-2 and TRBJ1-1, and 10 junctional nucleotides match TRBD1. The TCR was taken from a human donor in good health. The material sequenced was blood. The CDR3 in this case is CASSQDGRDRGKRTEAFF. Read as DNA, the sequence is TGTGCCAGCAGCCAAGATGGCCGGGACAGGGGAAAAAGGACTGAAGCTTTCTTT.